The sequence of this T cell receptor (beta chain) was determined in a study of blood T cells in healthy people across ages. Study-wide results and limits: Unsorted PBMCs blocked a conclusive comparison of naive and antigen-experienced cells. There was a strong correlation between TCR beta diversity and naive T cell percentage.

Note on this clonotype: As yet, its antigen is unknown.

Germline V gene sequence: CDR1 MNHEY, CDR2 SVGAGI. There are 15 residues in the CDR3. V dropped 5 bases and J dropped 4; count of bases not matched to a gene: 6. A second about 7 to 12 cycle PCR used barcoded and J-beta primers. Carrying 12 random nucleotides, a template-switch adaptor labeled each individual cDNA molecule. TCRdb processed the 5' RACE reads anew with MiXCR; each CDR3 protein has one entry. The table includes about 1.5 million distinct CDR3 sequences, roughly two fifths detected once. V gene TRBV6-5 combines with J gene TRBJ1-4; 8 positions match TRBD1. The sequenced sample was blood. This TCR was sampled from a young woman in good health. CDR3 protein: CASSRTGFGNEKLFF. The CDR3 DNA reads TGTGCCAGCAGTCGGACAGGGTTCGGTAATGAAAAACTGTTTTTT.